The rows below give T cell receptor beta chains drawn from one sample of a study of cytotoxic CD8 clonotypes in ibrutinib-treated CLL. Sequencing used immunoSEQ multiplex PCR; TCRdb keeps in-frame clones, though not all of them. The data contain approximately 190,000 clones, more than 65% of them seen just once; the ten biggest clones take up about 6%. The sequences come from PBMCs, collected after 12 months of ibrutinib treatment. The receptor source for this set is a human donor with chronic lymphocytic leukemia. CDR3s include the opening cysteine and the closing phenylalanine or tryptophan. Each record gives: CDR3 length, clone size, J gene, V gene, D gene, CDR3 DNA, CDR3 protein. The D gene is left open where the match is weak. Clone size, where shown, is once, few, many, or a class for clones that have expanded.

cdr3_length: 15
clone_size: -
j_call: TRBJ1-1
v_call: TRBV19
d_call: TRBD1
cdr3_nt: TGTGCCAGTACCACAGGGGGATGGGGGAACACTGAAGCTTTCTTT
cdr3_aa: CASTTGGWGNTEAFF

cdr3_length: 15
clone_size: -
j_call: TRBJ2-6
v_call: TRBV5-1
d_call: -
cdr3_nt: TGCGCCAGCAGCTTGGAGTTCTCTGGGGCCAACGTCCTGACTTTC
cdr3_aa: CASSLEFSGANVLTF

cdr3_length: 11
clone_size: -
j_call: TRBJ2-5
v_call: TRBV30
d_call: -
cdr3_nt: TGTGCCTGGGCCCTGTGGGAGACCCAGTACTTC
cdr3_aa: CAWALWETQYF

cdr3_length: 16
clone_size: -
j_call: TRBJ2-3
v_call: TRBV6-5
d_call: -
cdr3_nt: TGTGCCAGCAGTTACAACGGAGGAGGGGGCGCAGATACGCAGTATTTT
cdr3_aa: CASSYNGGGGADTQYF

cdr3_length: 13
clone_size: -
j_call: TRBJ2-5
v_call: TRBV29-1
d_call: -
cdr3_nt: TGCAGCGTTGAACGCTCCCTTAGGGAGACCCAGTACTTC
cdr3_aa: CSVERSLRETQYF

cdr3_length: 14
clone_size: -
j_call: TRBJ1-5
v_call: TRBV2
d_call: -
cdr3_nt: TGTGCCAGCAGCCGAGGGACACAAGATCAGCCCCAGCATTTT
cdr3_aa: CASSRGTQDQPQHF

cdr3_length: 13
clone_size: once
j_call: TRBJ2-3
v_call: TRBV7-9
d_call: -
cdr3_nt: TGTGCCAGCAGCTTAGCCAGCACAGATACGCAGTATTTT
cdr3_aa: CASSLASTDTQYF

cdr3_length: 16
clone_size: -
j_call: TRBJ1-1
v_call: TRBV5-1
d_call: -
cdr3_nt: TGCGCCAGCAGCTTTGGTGGGGTGGGGACCGACGCTGAAGCTTTCTTT
cdr3_aa: CASSFGGVGTDAEAFF

cdr3_length: 15
clone_size: -
j_call: TRBJ1-1
v_call: TRBV5-1
d_call: -
cdr3_nt: TGCGCCAGCAGCTTGGATTTAGGCTCGAACACTGAAGCTTTCTTT
cdr3_aa: CASSLDLGSNTEAFF

cdr3_length: 14
clone_size: -
j_call: TRBJ2-1
v_call: TRBV5-6
d_call: -
cdr3_nt: TGTGCCAGCACAGGAGGGACTGCTTACAATGAGCAGTTCTTC
cdr3_aa: CASTGGTAYNEQFF

cdr3_length: 15
clone_size: -
j_call: TRBJ1-3
v_call: TRBV25-1
d_call: -
cdr3_nt: TGTGCCAGCACCCGGGACACAAGCTCTGGAAACACCATATATTTT
cdr3_aa: CASTRDTSSGNTIYF

cdr3_length: 16
clone_size: -
j_call: TRBJ1-5
v_call: TRBV6-5
d_call: -
cdr3_nt: TGTGCCAGCAGTTACTCGATTCCGGGGGGCAATCAGCCCCAGCATTTT
cdr3_aa: CASSYSIPGGNQPQHF

cdr3_length: 15
clone_size: -
j_call: TRBJ1-2
v_call: TRBV11-3
d_call: TRBD1
cdr3_nt: TGTGCCAGCAGCTTAGCTACAGGGGGCCACTATGGCTACACCTTC
cdr3_aa: CASSLATGGHYGYTF

cdr3_length: 14
clone_size: few
j_call: TRBJ1-4
v_call: TRBV18
d_call: -
cdr3_nt: TGTGCCAGCTCCTCGACAGCTCCCCCAGAAAAACTGTTTTTT
cdr3_aa: CASSSTAPPEKLFF

cdr3_length: 17
clone_size: -
j_call: TRBJ2-2
v_call: TRBV4-1
d_call: TRBD2
cdr3_nt: TGCGCCAGCAGCCAAGAATTCACTAGCGGGGTGGCCGGGGAGCTGTTTTTT
cdr3_aa: CASSQEFTSGVAGELFF

cdr3_length: 14
clone_size: -
j_call: TRBJ2-3
v_call: TRBV6-1
d_call: TRBD1
cdr3_nt: TGTGCCAGCAGGGACTACAGGGGGCAATTTACGCAGTATTTT
cdr3_aa: CASRDYRGQFTQYF

cdr3_length: 13
clone_size: few
j_call: TRBJ2-1
v_call: TRBV7-9
d_call: -
cdr3_nt: TGTGCCAGCAGCTTAGACGGGAGTCATGAGCAGTTCTTC
cdr3_aa: CASSLDGSHEQFF

cdr3_length: 14
clone_size: -
j_call: TRBJ2-3
v_call: TRBV18
d_call: -
cdr3_nt: TGTGCCAGCTCACCGGGCAGGGTTGCAGATACGCAGTATTTT
cdr3_aa: CASSPGRVADTQYF

cdr3_length: 14
clone_size: -
j_call: TRBJ1-3
v_call: TRBV29-1
d_call: -
cdr3_nt: TGCAGCGTTGATAGGGTTTACTCTGGAAACACCATATATTTT
cdr3_aa: CSVDRVYSGNTIYF

cdr3_length: 14
clone_size: -
j_call: TRBJ1-4
v_call: TRBV2
d_call: -
cdr3_nt: TGTGCCAGCAGTGTAAGGCTGAATAATGAAAAACTGTTTTTT
cdr3_aa: CASSVRLNNEKLFF

cdr3_length: 13
clone_size: -
j_call: TRBJ1-1
v_call: TRBV25-1
d_call: TRBD1
cdr3_nt: TGTGCCAGCAGACCAGGGGGCGGCACCGAAGCTTTCTTT
cdr3_aa: CASRPGGGTEAFF

cdr3_length: 14
clone_size: -
j_call: TRBJ2-7
v_call: TRBV10-3
d_call: TRBD1
cdr3_nt: TGTGCCACCGAGCCGGGGCCAGGGGGCGACGAGCAGTACTTC
cdr3_aa: CATEPGPGGDEQYF

cdr3_length: 13
clone_size: many
j_call: TRBJ1-1
v_call: TRBV30
d_call: -
cdr3_nt: TGTGCCTGGAGTCCTCAGGGAATTGCTGAAGCTTTCTTT
cdr3_aa: CAWSPQGIAEAFF

cdr3_length: 16
clone_size: -
j_call: TRBJ1-2
v_call: TRBV30
d_call: -
cdr3_nt: TGTGCCTGGAGCGATATGACAGACCCGTACCGCTATGGCTACACCTTC
cdr3_aa: CAWSDMTDPYRYGYTF

cdr3_length: 14
clone_size: -
j_call: TRBJ2-3
v_call: TRBV4-3
d_call: -
cdr3_nt: TGCGCCAGCAGCGGGGCGGGTAACACAGATACGCAGTATTTT
cdr3_aa: CASSGAGNTDTQYF

cdr3_length: 15
clone_size: -
j_call: TRBJ1-2
v_call: TRBV15
d_call: TRBD1
cdr3_nt: TGTGCCACCAGCAGAGATCCGAGACAGGGATATGGCTACACCTTC
cdr3_aa: CATSRDPRQGYGYTF

cdr3_length: 15
clone_size: -
j_call: TRBJ2-7
v_call: TRBV9
d_call: -
cdr3_nt: TGTGCCAGCAGCGTAACAGGAGGGAGCTCCTACGAGCAGTACTTC
cdr3_aa: CASSVTGGSSYEQYF

cdr3_length: 15
clone_size: few
j_call: TRBJ2-2
v_call: TRBV27
d_call: -
cdr3_nt: TGTGCCAGCAGTCTAGTGCAGGGGCTCGCCGGGGAGCTGTTTTTT
cdr3_aa: CASSLVQGLAGELFF

cdr3_length: 11
clone_size: few
j_call: TRBJ2-1
v_call: TRBV7-2
d_call: -
cdr3_nt: TGTGCCAGCAGCCACTGGGATGAGCAGTTCTTC
cdr3_aa: CASSHWDEQFF

cdr3_length: 14
clone_size: -
j_call: TRBJ2-7
v_call: TRBV30
d_call: -
cdr3_nt: TGTGCCTGGAGTAGAGAGCCTAGAACCTACGAGCAGTACTTC
cdr3_aa: CAWSREPRTYEQYF

cdr3_length: 15
clone_size: few
j_call: TRBJ1-1
v_call: TRBV6-5
d_call: -
cdr3_nt: TGTGCCAGCAGCAATTACAGGCAAATGAACACTGAAGCTTTCTTT
cdr3_aa: CASSNYRQMNTEAFF

cdr3_length: 14
clone_size: -
j_call: TRBJ1-3
v_call: TRBV29-1
d_call: -
cdr3_nt: TGCAGCGTAGACAATCTTCGCTCTGGAAACACCATATATTTT
cdr3_aa: CSVDNLRSGNTIYF

cdr3_length: 14
clone_size: -
j_call: TRBJ1-5
v_call: TRBV30
d_call: -
cdr3_nt: TGTGCCTGGAGCCCCGGGGGCGATTATCAGCCCCAGCATTTT
cdr3_aa: CAWSPGGDYQPQHF

cdr3_length: 18
clone_size: -
j_call: TRBJ2-5
v_call: TRBV7-9
d_call: TRBD2
cdr3_nt: TGTGCCAGCAGCCTGGGGGGACTAGCGGGAGGAGTTTGGGAGACCCAGTACTTC
cdr3_aa: CASSLGGLAGGVWETQYF

cdr3_length: 13
clone_size: -
j_call: TRBJ1-3
v_call: TRBV7-3
d_call: -
cdr3_nt: TGTGCCAGCTCAGGGACGGCAGGAAACACCATATATTTT
cdr3_aa: CASSGTAGNTIYF

cdr3_length: 14
clone_size: -
j_call: TRBJ2-1
v_call: TRBV29-1
d_call: TRBD2
cdr3_nt: TGCAGCGTGGTTAGCGGGGATGGGGTCAATGAGCAGTTCTTC
cdr3_aa: CSVVSGDGVNEQFF

cdr3_length: 13
clone_size: -
j_call: TRBJ2-5
v_call: TRBV6-5
d_call: -
cdr3_nt: TGTGCCAGCAGTTACAAAGGGGAAGAGACCCAGTACTTC
cdr3_aa: CASSYKGEETQYF

cdr3_length: 14
clone_size: few
j_call: TRBJ2-1
v_call: TRBV18
d_call: -
cdr3_nt: TGTGCCAGCCAAAGGGCAGTAAAAGCCAATGAGCAGTTCTTC
cdr3_aa: CASQRAVKANEQFF

cdr3_length: 15
clone_size: -
j_call: TRBJ2-3
v_call: TRBV4-3
d_call: TRBD1
cdr3_nt: TGCGCCAGCAGCCAAGATAGGGGACAGGGAGATACGCAGTATTTT
cdr3_aa: CASSQDRGQGDTQYF

cdr3_length: 13
clone_size: -
j_call: TRBJ1-4
v_call: TRBV30
d_call: TRBD1
cdr3_nt: TGTGCCTGGGGACAGGGTGTCGACGAAAAACTGTTTTTT
cdr3_aa: CAWGQGVDEKLFF

cdr3_length: 16
clone_size: few
j_call: TRBJ1-3
v_call: TRBV7-2
d_call: -
cdr3_nt: TGTGCCAGCAGCTTGTTTTCCGCGGAATCTGGAAACACCATATATTTT
cdr3_aa: CASSLFSAESGNTIYF

cdr3_length: 14
clone_size: -
j_call: TRBJ2-7
v_call: TRBV7-9
d_call: TRBD1
cdr3_nt: TGTGCCAGCAGCCCGGGTGACAGGGTCCACGAGCAGTACTTC
cdr3_aa: CASSPGDRVHEQYF

cdr3_length: 14
clone_size: -
j_call: TRBJ1-2
v_call: TRBV2
d_call: TRBD1
cdr3_nt: TGTGCCAGCAGTGAAGGGACAGGAGCCTATGGCTACACCTTC
cdr3_aa: CASSEGTGAYGYTF

cdr3_length: 13
clone_size: few
j_call: TRBJ2-7
v_call: TRBV30
d_call: -
cdr3_nt: TGTGCCTGTAACCGGGACACAGAGGACGAGCAGTACTTC
cdr3_aa: CACNRDTEDEQYF

cdr3_length: 16
clone_size: -
j_call: TRBJ1-4
v_call: TRBV10-2
d_call: -
cdr3_nt: TGCGCCAGCAGTGAGTCCGGTGCAGGGAAGGGCGAAAAACTGTTTTTT
cdr3_aa: CASSESGAGKGEKLFF

cdr3_length: 13
clone_size: once
j_call: TRBJ2-7
v_call: TRBV2
d_call: -
cdr3_nt: TGTGCCAGCAGTGGACTGCTTTCCTACGAGCAGTACTTC
cdr3_aa: CASSGLLSYEQYF

cdr3_length: 13
clone_size: once
j_call: TRBJ1-1
v_call: TRBV7-9
d_call: -
cdr3_nt: TGTGCCAGCAGCGGAGGTCTGGTCACTGAAGCTTTCTTT
cdr3_aa: CASSGGLVTEAFF

cdr3_length: 12
clone_size: many
j_call: TRBJ2-1
v_call: TRBV19
d_call: -
cdr3_nt: TGTGCCAGTAGTACGAGACAGAATGAGCAGTTCTTC
cdr3_aa: CASSTRQNEQFF

cdr3_length: 14
clone_size: once
j_call: TRBJ1-2
v_call: TRBV2
d_call: -
cdr3_nt: TGTGCCCGCCAGGGGATCGGGTCCGGCTATGGCTACACCTTC
cdr3_aa: CARQGIGSGYGYTF

cdr3_length: 16
clone_size: -
j_call: TRBJ1-3
v_call: TRBV5-6
d_call: -
cdr3_nt: TGTGCCAGCACCACGGGGGGGGCGCCGGCTGGAAACACCATATATTTT
cdr3_aa: CASTTGGAPAGNTIYF

cdr3_length: 14
clone_size: -
j_call: TRBJ2-7
v_call: TRBV28
d_call: TRBD2
cdr3_nt: TGTGCCAGCAGTTTGTGGGGGGGCTCCTACGAGCAGTACTTC
cdr3_aa: CASSLWGGSYEQYF

cdr3_length: 15
clone_size: -
j_call: TRBJ2-7
v_call: TRBV5-1
d_call: TRBD2
cdr3_nt: TGCGCCAGCAGGGCCGGACTAGCGCAGATGTACGAGCAGTACTTC
cdr3_aa: CASRAGLAQMYEQYF

cdr3_length: 13
clone_size: -
j_call: TRBJ1-2
v_call: TRBV30
d_call: -
cdr3_nt: TGTGCCTGGAGTGTAGAAAGCTTCTATGGCTACACCTTC
cdr3_aa: CAWSVESFYGYTF

cdr3_length: 16
clone_size: once
j_call: TRBJ1-4
v_call: TRBV25-1
d_call: -
cdr3_nt: TGTGCCAGCGCGTCATACCTGACCACCCGGGATGAAAAACTGTTTTTT
cdr3_aa: CASASYLTTRDEKLFF

cdr3_length: 11
clone_size: -
j_call: TRBJ2-7
v_call: TRBV29-1
d_call: -
cdr3_nt: TGCAGCGTTGAAGATCAGTCCGGGCAGTACTTC
cdr3_aa: CSVEDQSGQYF